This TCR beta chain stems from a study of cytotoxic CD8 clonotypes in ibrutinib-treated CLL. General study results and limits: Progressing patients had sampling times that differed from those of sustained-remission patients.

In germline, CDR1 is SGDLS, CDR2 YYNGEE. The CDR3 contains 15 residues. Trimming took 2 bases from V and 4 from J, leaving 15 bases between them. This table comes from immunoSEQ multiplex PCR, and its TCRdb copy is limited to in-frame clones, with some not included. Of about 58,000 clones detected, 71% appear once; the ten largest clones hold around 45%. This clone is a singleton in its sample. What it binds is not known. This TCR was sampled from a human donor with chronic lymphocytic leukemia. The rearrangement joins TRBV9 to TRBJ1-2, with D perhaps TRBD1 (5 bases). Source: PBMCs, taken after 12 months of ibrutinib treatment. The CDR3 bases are TGTGCCAGCAGCGTCTCACAGGACACTATCTATGGCTACACCTTC. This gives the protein CASSVSQDTIYGYTF.